This TCR beta chain was identified during a study of OX40 agonist ivuxolimab in advanced cancers. On the study more broadly: Of mixed ages from about 23 to 79 and averaging approximately 60 years, the group was 65% to 85% male.

CDR1 is SNHLY, CDR2 FYNNEI, per germline. V dropped 5 bases and J dropped 4; count of bases not matched to a gene: 5. This CDR3 has 15 residues. Only in-frame clones appear in the TCRdb table, and some are missing; sequencing was by immunoSEQ multiplex PCR. This repertoire shows fewer than 85,000 clones, 80% to 95% found once; its top ten account for 0.53%. The sequence came from an adult with an advanced solid tumor such as melanoma, head and neck, liver or kidney cancer. The source was CD4+ or CD8+ T cells sorted from blood, collected in a trial of the OX40 agonist ivuxolimab. The rearrangement uses TRBV2 and TRBJ1-5; 10 bases are shared with TRBD1. The CDR3 bases are TGTGCCAGCAGTATGGGACAGGGGAGGAATCAGCCCCAGCATTTT. Translated, it gives CASSMGQGRNQPQHF.